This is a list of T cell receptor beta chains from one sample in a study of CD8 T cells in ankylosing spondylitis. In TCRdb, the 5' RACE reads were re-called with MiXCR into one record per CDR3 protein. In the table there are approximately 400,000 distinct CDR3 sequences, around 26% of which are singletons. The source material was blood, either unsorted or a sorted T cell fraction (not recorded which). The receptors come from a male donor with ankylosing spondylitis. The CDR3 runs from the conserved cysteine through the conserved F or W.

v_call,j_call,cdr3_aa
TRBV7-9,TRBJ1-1,CASSTSTGQGTEAFF
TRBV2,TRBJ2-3,CASSGGDRGRSTDTQYF
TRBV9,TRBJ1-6,CASSERGTGRNSPLHF
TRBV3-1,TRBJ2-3,CASSNPGTGVSDTQYF
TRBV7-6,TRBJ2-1,CASSPSSPGGNEQFF
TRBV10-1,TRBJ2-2,CASSEPLEVRTGKNTGELFF
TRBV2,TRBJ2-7,CASVGTGGIAYEQYF
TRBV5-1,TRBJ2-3,CASSWQGADTQYF
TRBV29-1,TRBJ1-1,CSVGRGGEAFF
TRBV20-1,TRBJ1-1,CSAPKQGPEAFF
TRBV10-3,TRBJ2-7,CAISEGTSARYEQYF